Listed here are 24 T cell receptor beta chains from one sample, sequenced in a study of PD-1 blockade in classical Hodgkin lymphoma. Assay used: immunoSEQ multiplex PCR; TCRdb lists only in-frame clones, some missing. Among about 21,000 clones listed, about 86% were seen once. Specified time point: newly diagnosed, previously untreated cHL patient sample. The authors enriched CD8+ T cells from thawed PBMCs via magnetic negative selection. Sequencing was performed on CD8+ T cells from blood. These receptors were collected from a human donor with classical Hodgkin lymphoma.

This sequence joins TRBV9 and TRBJ2-1; no firm D call. The CDR3 runs 13 residues. Germline V lookup: CDR1 SGDLS, CDR2 YYNGEE. The V end was cut by 4 bases, the J end by 8 bases, with 13 bases between. The CDR3 is CASSSSSEDEQFF. CDR3 coding DNA: TGTGCCAGCAGCTCGTCAAGCGAAGATGAGCAGTTCTTC.

The genes are TRBV7-8 and TRBJ1-2; D unclear. This CDR3 region has 13 residues. Germline loops: CDR1 SGHVS, CDR2 FQNEAQ. Trimming shortened V by 8 bases and J by 8 bases, and 18 bases separated the two germline ends. This CDR3 is CASGNAGTYGYTF. CDR3 DNA sequence: TGTGCCAGCGGGAACGCGGGAACCTACGGCTACACCTTC.

J is TRBJ2-1 and V is TRBV5-5; 8 bases are a match to TRBD2. Trimming removed 6 bases from V and 4 bases from J; junction bases left unmatched: 18. Germline loops: CDR1 SGHKS, CDR2 YYEKEE (reference sequence). The CDR3 is 18 residues long. CDR3 DNA: TGTGCCAGCACCTATCGACCGTCAGCGGGAGAGACTTACAATGAGCAGTTCTTC. Translation gives CASTYRPSAGETYNEQFF.

To note about this clone: This sample includes further DNA sequences coding for the same CDR3. The chain employs TRBV6-6 and TRBJ2-7; D gene uncertain. The CDR3 is 14 amino acids. Looked up from germline, CDR1 is MNHNY and CDR2 is SVGAGI (reference sequence). V was trimmed by 2 bases and J by 5 bases, leaving 13 bases between them. CDR3 DNA: TGTGCCAGCAGTTACACTGGACGAGAAAACGAGCAGTACTTC. Translation gives CASSYTGRENEQYF.

The chain is built from TRBV18 and TRBJ2-2; the match to TRBD2 covers 10 bases. CDR3 length: 17 amino acids. The V and J ends lost 3 bases and 3 bases, in that order; junction bases with no gene match: 7. Germline V lookup: CDR1 KGHSH, CDR2 LQKENI. CDR3 in amino acids: CASSPISGRPHTGELFF. In DNA form, the CDR3 reads TGTGCCAGCTCACCGATTAGCGGGAGGCCGCACACCGGGGAGCTGTTTTTT.

The rearrangement uses TRBV28 and TRBJ1-1; the D is unclear. Germline assignment: CDR1 MDHEN and CDR2 SYDVKM. This CDR3 has 14 residues. Deletions cut 0 bases from V and 1 base from J, with 6 bases between. CDR3 residues: CASSLWGKNTEAFF. CDR3 DNA: TGTGCCAGCAGTTTATGGGGTAAGAACACTGAAGCTTTCTTT. Looking up the rest from reference TRBV28 and TRBJ1-1 gives the full variable domain: DVKVTQSSRYLVKRTGEKVFLECVQDMDHENMFWYRQDPGLGLRLIYFSYDVKMKEKGDIPEGYSVSREKKERFSLILESASTNQTSMYLCASSLWGKNTEAFFGQGTRLTVV.

This clone has only one observation. In DNA form, the CDR3 reads TGTGCCAGCTCGACAGGGTACAGTGGCTACACCTTC. It translates to CASSTGYSGYTF. The V and J genes are TRBV25-1 and TRBJ1-2; 7 bases fit TRBD1. Germline V gives CDR1 MGHDK, CDR2 SYGVNS. V trimming: 8 bases; J trimming: 7 bases; junction bases outside the gene matches: 7. The CDR3 is made up of 12 amino acids.

This chain uses TRBV25-1 with TRBJ2-7; TRBD1 aligns across 7 bases. Germline V gene data show CDR1 as MGHDK and CDR2 as SYGVNS. The CDR3 is 13 amino acids. After removal of 8 bases from V and 0 bases from J, the junction contained 4 bases not matched to a gene. The CDR3 DNA reads as TGTGCCAGCGTTGACAGGGTCTCCTACGAGCAGTACTTC. Its protein product is CASVDRVSYEQYF.

The gene calls are TRBV30 and TRBJ2-7; 9 bases line up with TRBD2. The CDR3 is made up of 16 amino acids. From germline, CDR1 is GTSNPN and CDR2 SVGIG (reference sequence). Losses at the gene ends were 1 base for V and 2 bases for J; bases not matched to a gene: 9. CDR3 coding DNA: TGTGCCTGGAGTGAAGCGGGAGGCCGGCCCCCCTACGAGCAGTACTTC. Protein sequence: CAWSEAGGRPPYEQYF. Looking up the rest from reference TRBV30 and TRBJ2-7 gives the full variable domain: SQTIHQWPATLVQPVGSPLSLECTVEGTSNPNLYWYRQAAGRGLQLLFYSVGIGQISSEVPQNLSASRPQDRQFILSSKKLLLSDSGFYLCAWSEAGGRPPYEQYFGPGTRLTVT.

The chain carries TRBV27 and TRBJ2-7; 9 bases line up with TRBD1. Germline V CDR1 and CDR2: MNHEY, SMNVEV (reference sequence). The CDR3 totals 14 residues. V was pared by 5 bases and J by 5 bases, with 7 bases of the junction left unmatched. This chain's CDR3 is CASSGWDRDHEQYF. The DNA for the CDR3 is TGTGCCAGCAGTGGCTGGGACAGGGACCACGAGCAGTACTTC.

The chain recombines TRBV2 with TRBJ1-3, with TRBD1 as a possible D gene (6 bases). CDR3 length: 16 amino acids. V was shortened by 3 bases and J by 0 bases, with 12 bases between the two germline ends. Germline values: CDR1 SNHLY, CDR2 FYNNEI. The CDR3 nucleotides read TGTGCCAGCAGTGAGGGGGAGGACAGCTCTGGAAACACCATATATTTT. Encoded protein: CASSEGEDSSGNTIYF.

The chain carries TRBV29-1 and TRBJ2-2; 12 positions match TRBD2. Germline V gene lookup returns CDR1 SQVTM and CDR2 ANQGSEA. The V segment lost 7 bases and the J segment 4 bases; nucleotides outside the gene matches: 7. This CDR3 comprises 15 residues. CDR3 in amino acids: CSAEGLAGSTGELFF. The CDR3 nucleotides are TGCAGCGCAGAAGGACTAGCGGGAAGCACCGGGGAGCTGTTTTTT.

The rearrangement links TRBV19 to TRBJ2-3; TRBD2 might be the D (5 bases). There are 17 residues in the CDR3. The ends were cut back, 5 bases at V and 1 base at J, with 19 bases in the middle. Germline CDR1 reads LNHDA; CDR2 reads SQIVND (reference sequence). CDR3 DNA sequence: TGTGCCAGTAGTGGAAATGACTACCGTAGGGGCACAGATACGCAGTATTTT. It yields the protein CASSGNDYRRGTDTQYF.

The V call is TRBV7-3, the J call TRBJ2-3; D gene ambiguous. Looked up from germline, CDR1 is SGHTA and CDR2 is FQGTGA. V gave up 9 bases and J gave up 7 bases, with 14 bases separating them. The CDR3 runs to 12 residues. The DNA of the CDR3 is TGTGCCAGTGGACCTGGCATTCATACGCAGTATTTT. Translation gives CASGPGIHTQYF.

The V and J genes are TRBV7-9 and TRBJ2-2; TRBD2 might be the D (6 bases). V was cut by 4 bases and J by 13 bases, with 16 bases left in between. This CDR3 comprises 13 residues. Looked up from germline, CDR1 is SEHNR and CDR2 is FQNEAQ (reference sequence). CDR3 residues: CASSSASSEGLFF. The DNA for the CDR3 is TGTGCCAGCAGCTCCGCCTCTAGCGAAGGGCTGTTTTTT.

The chain recombines TRBV7-9 with TRBJ1-2; possible D gene TRBD1, 5 bases. V shed 4 bases and J shed 0 bases, with 15 bases lying between them. This CDR3 has 16 amino acids. Germline values: CDR1 SEHNR, CDR2 FQNEAQ (reference sequence). The DNA of the CDR3 is TGTGCCAGCAGCTACTCCGGGGGGGATACTAACTATGGCTACACCTTC. Encoded protein: CASSYSGGDTNYGYTF.

The chain employs TRBV9 and TRBJ2-6; TRBD2 might be the D (7 bases). V was trimmed by 0 bases and J by 4 bases, leaving 17 bases between them. This CDR3 contains 18 residues. Germline V CDR1 and CDR2: SGDLS, YYNGEE. The CDR3 nucleotides read TGTGCCAGCAGCGTAGAGCTGGGAGGGGGGTCCGGGGCCAACGTCCTGACTTTC. It specifies CASSVELGGGSGANVLTF.

This chain joins TRBV7-6 and TRBJ2-2; D remains unclear. CDR3 size: 12 residues. CDR1 is SGHVS, CDR2 FNYEAQ, per germline. Trimming cost V 5 bases and J 5 bases, with 6 bases left between them. CDR3 residues: CASSQTTGELFF. The CDR3 DNA reads as TGTGCCAGCAGCCAAACAACCGGGGAGCTGTTTTTT.

V is TRBV11-2 and J is TRBJ2-3; 9 bases fit TRBD2. In germline, CDR1 is SGHAT, CDR2 FQNNGV. CDR3 length: 15 residues. Trimming at V came to 5 bases and at J to 2 bases, leaving 5 bases not matched to a gene. CDR3 bases: TGTGCCAGCAGCCCATTAGCGGGGGACACAGATACGCAGTATTTT. Its protein product is CASSPLAGDTDTQYF.

The rearrangement links TRBV7-9 to TRBJ1-2, with TRBD1 matching 10 bases. The ends lost 4 bases at V and 8 bases at J; junction bases unmatched: 7. Germline CDR1 is SEHNR and CDR2 is FQNEAQ (reference sequence). The CDR3 contains 14 residues. The CDR3 sequence is CASSSGQGMWGYTF. CDR3 DNA sequence: TGTGCCAGCAGCTCGGGACAGGGGATGTGGGGCTACACCTTC.

The CDR3, as DNA: TGCGCCAGCAGCCAAGACGCTAGCAGCTACGAGCAGTACTTC. It specifies CASSQDASSYEQYF. The chain recombines TRBV4-1 with TRBJ2-7; D perhaps matches TRBD2 (5 bases). CDR1 is MGHRA and CDR2 is YSYEKL in the germline V gene. The ends were cut back, 0 bases at V and 3 bases at J, with 9 bases in the middle. The CDR3 is 14 amino acids.

The rearrangement joins TRBV28 to TRBJ2-2; D uncertain. Trimming cost V 6 bases and J 3 bases, with 5 bases left between them. CDR1 is MDHEN and CDR2 is SYDVKM in the germline V gene. The CDR3 totals 12 residues. CDR3 residues: CASSYDTGELFF. The CDR3 nucleotides read TGTGCCAGCAGCTACGACACCGGGGAGCTGTTTTTT.

This chain connects TRBV18 to TRBJ1-2; 7 bases align to TRBD1. Trimming cost V 3 bases and J 0 bases; bases outside gene matches: 10. The V gene's germline CDR1 is KGHSH and CDR2 LQKENI. CDR3 length: 17 residues. The CDR3 loop is CASSPWRPGGSNYGYTF. The CDR3 nucleotides are TGTGCCAGCTCACCTTGGAGGCCAGGGGGGTCTAACTATGGCTACACCTTC.

This clone occurred once. The chain employs TRBV7-6 and TRBJ2-7; 8 positions agree with TRBD2. The CDR3 loop spans 15 amino acids. Germline-derived CDR1 and CDR2 are SGHVS and FNYEAQ. V shed 5 bases and J 1 base; nucleotides not matched to a gene: 7. The CDR3 here is CASSPYPGGSYEQYF. DNA for the CDR3: TGTGCCAGCAGCCCCTATCCGGGGGGGTCCTACGAGCAGTACTTC.